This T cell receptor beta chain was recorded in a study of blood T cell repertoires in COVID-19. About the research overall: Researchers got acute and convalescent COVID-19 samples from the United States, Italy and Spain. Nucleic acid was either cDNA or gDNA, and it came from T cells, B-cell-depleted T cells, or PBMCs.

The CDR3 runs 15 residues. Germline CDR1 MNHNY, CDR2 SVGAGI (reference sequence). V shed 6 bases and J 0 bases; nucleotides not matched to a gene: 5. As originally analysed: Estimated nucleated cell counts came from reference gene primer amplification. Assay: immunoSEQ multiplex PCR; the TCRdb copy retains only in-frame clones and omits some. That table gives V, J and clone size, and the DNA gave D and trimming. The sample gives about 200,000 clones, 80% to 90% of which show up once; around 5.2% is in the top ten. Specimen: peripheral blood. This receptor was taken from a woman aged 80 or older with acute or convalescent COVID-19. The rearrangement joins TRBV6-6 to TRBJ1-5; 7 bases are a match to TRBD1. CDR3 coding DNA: TGTGCCAGCAGGGATACAGGGGATAGCAATCAGCCCCAGCATTTT. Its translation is CASRDTGDSNQPQHF.